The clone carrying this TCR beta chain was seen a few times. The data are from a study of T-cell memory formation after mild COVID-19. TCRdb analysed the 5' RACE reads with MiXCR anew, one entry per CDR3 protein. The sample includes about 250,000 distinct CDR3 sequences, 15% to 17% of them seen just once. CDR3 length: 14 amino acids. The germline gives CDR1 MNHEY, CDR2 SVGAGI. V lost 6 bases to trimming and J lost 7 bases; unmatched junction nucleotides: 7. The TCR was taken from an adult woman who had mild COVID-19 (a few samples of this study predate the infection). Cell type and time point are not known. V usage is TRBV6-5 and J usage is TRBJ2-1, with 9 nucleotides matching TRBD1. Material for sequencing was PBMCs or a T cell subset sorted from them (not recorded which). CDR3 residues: CASSQDRGWNEQFF. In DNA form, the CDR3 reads TGTGCCAGCAGCCAAGACAGGGGGTGGAATGAGCAGTTCTTC.